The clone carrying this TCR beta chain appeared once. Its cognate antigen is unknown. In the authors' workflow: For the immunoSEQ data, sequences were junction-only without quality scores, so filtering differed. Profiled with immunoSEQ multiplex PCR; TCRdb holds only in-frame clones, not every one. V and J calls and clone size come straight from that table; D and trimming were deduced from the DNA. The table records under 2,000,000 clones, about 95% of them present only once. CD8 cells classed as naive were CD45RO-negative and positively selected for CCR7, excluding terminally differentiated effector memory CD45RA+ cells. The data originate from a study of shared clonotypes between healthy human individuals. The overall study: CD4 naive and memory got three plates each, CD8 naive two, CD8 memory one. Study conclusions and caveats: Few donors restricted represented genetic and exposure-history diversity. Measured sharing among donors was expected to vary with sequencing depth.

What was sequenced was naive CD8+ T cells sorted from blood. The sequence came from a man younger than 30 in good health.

The CDR3 DNA follows: TGTGCCAGCAGCCGAGGGGGAAAAGACGAGCAGTACTTC. Translated: CASSRGGKDEQYF. V is TRBV11-2 and J is TRBJ2-7, with a weak D call TRBD1 (6 bases). V shed 5 bases and J shed 5 bases, with 13 bases lying between them. CDR3 size: 13 residues. The germline CDR1 and CDR2 sequences are SGHAT and FQNNGV.